These 24 T cell receptor beta chains were sequenced from one sample in a study of T cells in Graves' hyperthyroidism and ophthalmopathy. Amplification yielded TCR beta CDR3 regions, with RNA transcripts as the source. The study used the HTBI primer set for a first-round RT-PCR of the TCR CDR3. In TCRdb, the multiplex PCR reads were re-called with MiXCR into one record per CDR3 protein. The table shows hundreds of thousands of distinct CDR3 sequences, with more than 45% occurring only once. The sequenced material came from peripheral blood or thyroid tissue (not recorded which). The receptors derive from a young woman with Graves' hyperthyroidism.

The chain combines TRBV5-1 with TRBJ2-7, with D possibly being TRBD2 (6 bases). The CDR3 has 17 amino acids. Germline CDR1 reads SGHRS; CDR2 reads YFSETQ. Trimming removed 4 bases from V and 2 bases from J, with 22 bases in between. CDR3 protein: CASSQGTAGPLAYEQYF. The CDR3 DNA follows: TGCGCCAGCAGCCAAGGGACCGCGGGACCCCTCGCCTACGAGCAGTACTTC. Complete variable domain (other parts from reference TRBV5-1 and TRBJ2-7): KAGVTQTPRYLIKTRGQQVTLSCSPISGHRSVSWYQQTPGQGLQFLFEYFSETQRNKGNFPGRFSGRQFSNSRSEMNVSTLELGDSALYLCASSQGTAGPLAYEQYFGPGTRLTVT.

V usage is TRBV2 and J usage is TRBJ2-1, with 12 bases aligning to TRBD2. The CDR3 covers 15 residues. The germline V gene has CDR1 SNHLY and CDR2 FYNNEI. V lost 3 bases, J lost 8 bases, and 5 bases stayed unmatched. The CDR3 bases are TGTGCCAGCAGTGAGGGACTAGCGGGTGTTGATGAGCAGTTCTTC. Translating gives CASSEGLAGVDEQFF.

The rearrangement links TRBV7-2 to TRBJ2-7, with 7 bases identical to TRBD2. Germline V gene lookup returns CDR1 SGHTA and CDR2 FQGNSA. The CDR3 runs to 14 residues. Trimming at V came to 5 bases and at J to 5 bases, leaving 9 bases not matched to a gene. The DNA of the CDR3 is TGTGCCAGCAGCAGTGCTAGCCGGGAGGACGAGCAGTACTTC. It encodes CASSSASREDEQYF.

V and J are TRBV7-2 and TRBJ1-5, with D hard to call. Germline V lookup: CDR1 SGHTA, CDR2 FQGNSA. The CDR3 sequence is 13 residues long. Trimming removed 5 bases from V and 5 bases from J, with 10 bases in between. Here the CDR3 DNA reads TGTGCCAGCAGCGTCCGGGAGGATCAGCCCCAGCATTTT. Its protein is CASSVREDQPQHF. Looking up the rest from reference TRBV7-2 and TRBJ1-5 gives the full variable domain: GAGVSQSPSNKVTEKGKDVELRCDPISGHTALYWYRQSLGQGLEFLIYFQGNSAPDKSGLPSDRFSAERTGGSVSTLTIQRTQQEDSAVYLCASSVREDQPQHFGDGTRLSIL.

This chain links TRBV24-1 with TRBJ2-5, with no clear D. This CDR3 has 13 amino acids. The V gene lost 4 bases and the J gene lost 2 bases, with 7 bases spanning the gap. CDR1 is KGHDR and CDR2 is SFDVKD in the germline V gene. The CDR3 DNA sequence: TGTGCCACCAGTGACGACCCTCAAGAGACCCAGTACTTC. Amino acids: CATSDDPQETQYF.

A note on this clonotype: This clone may be a read error of a much larger clone one base away. The chain is built from TRBV11-2 and TRBJ1-2, with 7 bases matching TRBD1. Germline CDR1 reads SGHAT; CDR2 reads FQNNGV. This CDR3 spans 13 amino acids. CDR3 bases: TGTGCCAGCAGCTTTGGACAGGCTCAAGGCTGCACCTTC. Protein product: CASSFGQAQGCTF. The whole variable domain, filled in from reference TRBV11-2 and TRBJ1-2, reads EAGVAQSPRYKIIEKRQSVAFWCNPISGHATLYWYQQILGQGPKLLIQFQNNGVVDDSQLPKDRFSAERLKGVDSTLKIQPAKLEDSAVYLCASSFGQAQGCTFGSGTRLTVV.

This chain uses TRBV15 with TRBJ1-5, with TRBD1 matching 7 bases. J was trimmed by 6 bases and V by 5 bases; bases with no gene match: 7. Germline loops: CDR1 LNHNV, CDR2 YYDKDF (reference sequence). The CDR3 consists of 14 residues. CDR3 loop: CATSARTGAQPQHF. The CDR3 DNA reads as TGTGCCACCAGCGCACGGACAGGCGCTCAGCCCCAGCATTTT.

This rearrangement joins TRBV20-1 to TRBJ2-7; 7 positions agree with TRBD1. This CDR3 has 14 residues. The V gene's germline CDR1 is DFQATT and CDR2 SNEGSKA (reference sequence). Trimming removed 6 bases from V and 4 bases from J; junction bases left unmatched: 12. CDR3 bases: TGCAGTGCAACAGGGACAGAGAGAATGTACGAGCAGTACTTC. Protein: CSATGTERMYEQYF.

This clonotype was seen at least ten times. J is TRBJ1-3 and V is TRBV10-3; D call uncertain. The length of the CDR3 is 14 residues. V was trimmed by 4 bases and J by 0 bases, leaving 7 bases between them. Germline V gene data show CDR1 as ENHRY and CDR2 as SYGVKD. The CDR3 sequence is CAISVRSSGNTIYF. The CDR3 region has the DNA TGTGCCATCAGTGTAAGGAGCTCTGGAAACACCATATATTTT.

The table lists this clonotype with a few counts. The chain is built from TRBV19 and TRBJ1-1, with 12 bases lining up with TRBD1. The CDR3 totals 18 residues. Germline assignment: CDR1 LNHDA and CDR2 SQIVND (reference sequence). V lost 4 bases, J lost 2 bases, and 11 bases stayed unmatched. CDR3: CASSTGQGAHPANTEAFF. The CDR3 DNA reads as TGTGCCAGTAGTACGGGACAGGGGGCCCACCCCGCAAACACTGAAGCTTTCTTT.

As regards this clonotype: Just one base apart from a much larger clone, this may be a read error. V and J are TRBV20-1 and TRBJ2-5; TRBD2 is a possible D gene (5 bases). V lost 5 bases and J 5 bases, leaving 9 bases between the germline ends. The CDR3 length is 11 residues. CDR1 is DFQATT and CDR2 is SNEGSKA in the germline V gene (reference sequence). CDR3 bases: TGCAGTGCTGGACTGTCGGAGACCCAGTACTTC. This codes for CSAGLSETQYF.

This clonotype appeared a single time. The rearrangement links TRBV7-2 to TRBJ2-2; 11 bases map to TRBD2. Germline values: CDR1 SGHTA, CDR2 FQGNSA. The V and J ends lost 9 bases and 4 bases, in that order; junction bases with no gene match: 10. The CDR3 covers 16 residues. The CDR3 loop is CASSTRLAGTTGELFF. In DNA form, the CDR3 reads TGTGCCAGTAGCACCCGACTAGCGGGAACCACCGGGGAGCTGTTTTTT.

This chain links TRBV6-1 with TRBJ1-2; 7 bases line up with TRBD1. Per the germline V gene, CDR1 is MNHNS and CDR2 is SASEGT. The V and J ends lost 6 bases and 7 bases, in that order; junction bases with no gene match: 8. The CDR3 has 13 amino acids. The CDR3 nucleotides read TGTGCCAGCAGCTGGAGGAGGGGGCCTGGCTACACCTTC. It specifies CASSWRRGPGYTF.

This clonotype has a count of ten or more. A junction boundary mismatches the germline segment, possibly from a read error. This chain links TRBV5-1 with TRBJ1-1; D is unclear. There are 15 residues in the CDR3. CDR1 is SGHRS, CDR2 YFSETQ, per germline. The chain's CDR3 is CASSLAPGGNTEAFF. The CDR3 DNA reads TGTGCCAGCAGCTTAGCTCCAGGAGGAAACACTGAAGCTTTCTTT.

The sample holds a few counts of this clonotype. V is TRBV12-3 or TRBV12-4 and J is TRBJ2-2, with D tentatively TRBD2 (6 bases). Between the trimmed V and J ends, which lost 6 bases and 7 bases, there was a span of 12 bases. CDR3 length equals 13 residues. CDR3 nucleotides: TGTGCCAGCAGGGAACGGGAGTTCGGGGAGCTGTTTTTT. Translation: CASREREFGELFF.

The chain links TRBV15 to TRBJ1-4, with a possible D match to TRBD1 (5 bases). The V end was cut by 3 bases, the J end by 0 bases, with 8 bases between. Germline V lookup: CDR1 LNHNV, CDR2 YYDKDF (reference sequence). This CDR3 comprises 15 residues. The CDR3: CATSSTRATNEKLFF. CDR3 DNA sequence: TGTGCCACCAGCAGTACCAGGGCAACTAATGAAAAACTGTTTTTT.

A note on this clonotype: A much larger clone lies one base from this, so it may be a read error. This chain links TRBV10-3 with TRBJ1-4, with TRBD1 as a possible D gene (6 bases). Germline lookup yields CDR1 ENHRY and CDR2 SYGVKD. The CDR3 runs 15 residues. The chain's CDR3 is CASSESGGSNEKLFF. CDR3 nucleotides: TGTGCCAGCAGTGAGTCGGGGGGCTCTAATGAAAAACTGTTTTTT.

A note on this clonotype: At one of its ends the junction is not consistent with the germline gene, which may arise from a read error. The chain has TRBV7-9 and TRBJ1-5, with D maybe TRBD1 (5 bases). The germline CDR1 and CDR2 sequences are SEHNR and FQNEAQ (reference sequence). The CDR3 totals 14 residues. The CDR3 coding sequence is TGTGCCAGCATCTTAGATGGGGCCCATCAGCCCCAGCATTTT. Its protein product is CASILDGAHQPQHF.

The rearrangement joins TRBV5-6 to TRBJ1-4; D is possibly TRBD1 (5 bases). The germline gives CDR1 SGHDT, CDR2 YYEEEE. CDR3 length: 16 amino acids. V gave up 4 bases and J gave up 0 bases, with 13 bases separating them. The DNA of the CDR3 is TGTGCCAGCAGCCGGGGCCAGGCGACAACTAATGAAAAACTGTTTTTT. The encoded protein is CASSRGQATTNEKLFF.

In its sample, this clonotype was seen once. The chain uses TRBV29-1 and TRBJ2-7, with a tentative D call TRBD2 (6 bases). Germline CDR1 reads SQVTM; CDR2 reads ANQGSEA. The CDR3 consists of 12 residues. V was pared by 8 bases and J by 3 bases, with 14 bases between. CDR3 amino acids: CSLTPGGYEQYF. In nucleotides, the CDR3 is TGCAGCTTGACCCCCGGGGGCTACGAGCAGTACTTC.

This clonotype has ten or more counts. The gene calls are TRBV29-1 and TRBJ1-2; 9 bases match TRBD1. Per germline, CDR1 SQVTM and CDR2 ANQGSEA. The J segment lost 8 bases and the V segment lost 6 bases, leaving 7 bases of the junction unmatched. This CDR3 contains 12 residues. Written as DNA, the CDR3 is TGCAGCGTAGACTGGACAGGGGACGGCTACACCTTC. It codes for CSVDWTGDGYTF.

This clonotype was counted only a few times. CDR3 sequence (DNA): TGCAGTGCTAGAGATCCCCTGACGGGAGAAACCGGGGAGCTGTTTTTT. Translating gives CSARDPLTGETGELFF. V gene TRBV20-1 combines with J gene TRBJ2-2; tentatively, D is TRBD2 (6 bases). The V gene's germline CDR1 is DFQATT and CDR2 SNEGSKA (reference sequence). CDR3 length: 16 amino acids. Trimming pared 0 bases from V and 5 bases from J, leaving 16 bases between.

CDR3 DNA sequence: TGCGCCAGCAGCACAGGACAGGGCTACAATGAGCAGTTCTTC. Translating gives CASSTGQGYNEQFF. The gene calls are TRBV5-1 and TRBJ2-5, with 8 nucleotides matching TRBD1. The J call may be in error: the DNA end matches TRBJ2-1 better. Germline V gene lookup returns CDR1 SGHRS and CDR2 YFSETQ. This CDR3 region has 14 residues.

The rearrangement links TRBV24-1 to TRBJ2-6; no clear D. This CDR3 contains 15 residues. The V end was cut by 4 bases, the J end by 0 bases, with 6 bases between. Germline V lookup: CDR1 KGHDR, CDR2 SFDVKD. CDR3 sequence reads: CATSDPGSGANVLTF. For the CDR3, the DNA is TGTGCCACCAGTGACCCAGGCTCTGGGGCCAACGTCCTGACTTTC.